This T cell receptor beta chain comes out of a study of T cells in Graves' hyperthyroidism and ophthalmopathy. This clonotype showed up many times. Its antigen is unknown. The CDR3 consists of 21 residues. V trimming: 5 bases; J trimming: 1 base; junction bases outside the gene matches: 20. Germline V lookup: CDR1 SGHTA, CDR2 FQGNSA. Authors of the study amplified TCR beta CDR3 regions from RNA transcripts. When the TCR CDR3 underwent first-round RT-PCR, the HTBI primer set was used. TCRdb independently ran MiXCR on the multiplex PCR reads; one entry per CDR3 protein. Among roughly 400,000 distinct CDR3 sequences listed, 15% to 19% were seen once. Sample collection date corresponds to first hyperthyroidism diagnosis, prior to any ophthalmopathy symptoms. Study conclusions and caveats: Before onset, by a median of 6.5 months, the model predicted ophthalmopathy.

V usage is TRBV7-2 and J usage is TRBJ2-3; 11 bases agree with TRBD2. The TCR originated in a woman between 18 and 29 years old with Graves' hyperthyroidism that later progressed to Graves' ophthalmopathy. Sequenced input: blood. CDR3 loop: CASSARGKIAGGPTRTDTQYF. Here the CDR3 DNA reads TGTGCCAGCAGCGCGCGTGGAAAAATAGCGGGAGGGCCAACTCGCACAGATACGCAGTATTTT.